The T cell receptor beta chain under discussion was sequenced for a study of spatial heterogeneity in lung cancer. The time point denotes: sample taken at primary tumor resection. Without sorting, whole RNA was sequenced from tumor, nontumor lung or frozen PBMC. The donors comprised about 70 untreated early-stage non-small cell lung cancer patients. V was clipped by 4 bases and J by 1 base, with 4 bases between them. Germline V gene data show CDR1 as GTSNPN and CDR2 as SVGIG (reference sequence). The CDR3 loop spans 11 amino acids. This clonotype appeared a few times. Its antigen is unidentified. Study conclusions and caveats: Ubiquitous, expanded tumor-derived TCRs were more frequently observed in blood at resection than at follow-up.

TCRdb reprocessed the 5' RACE reads via MiXCR and lists one record per CDR3 protein. The sample has more than 80,000 distinct CDR3 sequences; about 12% are singletons. Material: PBMCs, obtained at surgery. This receptor was taken from a male donor with early-stage non-small cell lung cancer. The rearrangement joins TRBV30 to TRBJ2-5; no clear D. The CDR3: CAWTAQETQYF. CDR3 DNA: TGTGCCTGGACGGCCCAAGAGACCCAGTACTTC.